The rows below give T cell receptor beta chains drawn from one sample of a study of Ad26.COV2.S vaccination and SARS-CoV-2 variants. Method: immunoSEQ multiplex PCR; TCRdb's copy keeps in-frame clones and lacks some. This sample carries 500,000 or so clones, nearly 90% of them seen once, and the ten largest clones take about 2.5%. Sequencing was performed on peripheral blood, taken in a trial of Ad26.COV2.S vaccine versus placebo. These receptors originate from a person aged 18-60 years who received the Ad26.COV2.S COVID-19 vaccine or a placebo. CDR3s include the opening cysteine and the closing phenylalanine or tryptophan. A D gene is named only where the DNA matches it firmly. Clone size is stated in some rows and not others, as once, few, many or a class when expanded.

J	V	size	D	CDR3	DNA
TRBJ2-2	TRBV7-7	.	.	CASSLALVTTGELFF	TGTGCTAGCAGCTTAGCGCTTGTTACTACCGGGGAGCTGTTTTTT
TRBJ1-2	TRBV14	.	.	CASSQVPGQTDSYTF	TGTGCCAGCAGCCAAGTCCCCGGACAGACCGACTCCTACACCTTC
TRBJ2-1	TRBV2	.	.	CASSEGRGDYNEQFF	TGTGCCAGCAGTGAGGGTAGGGGGGATTACAATGAGCAGTTCTTC
TRBJ2-2	TRBV5-4	.	TRBD2	CASSGGTGTRTPGELFF	TGTGCCAGCAGCGGGGGGACCGGGACTAGAACACCCGGGGAGCTGTTTTTT
TRBJ2-1	TRBV9	.	.	CASSVTSSYNEQFF	TGTGCCAGCAGCGTTACTAGCTCCTACAATGAGCAGTTCTTC
TRBJ1-1	TRBV11-2	.	.	CASSDSIWTEAFF	TGTGCCAGCAGCGATTCGATTTGGACTGAAGCTTTCTTT
TRBJ1-3	TRBV18	.	.	CASSSGRGFTSGNTIYF	TGTGCCAGCTCATCGGGTCGGGGATTCACCTCTGGAAACACCATATATTTT
TRBJ1-5	TRBV12-3/TRBV12-4	.	.	CASSLNIQQPQHF	TGTGCCAGCAGTTTAAACATTCAACAGCCCCAGCATTTT
TRBJ2-1	TRBV7-2	.	TRBD2	CASKGGGGYNEQFF	TGTGCCAGCAAGGGCGGGGGGGGATACAATGAGCAGTTCTTC
TRBJ2-1	TRBV9	once	.	CASSVVWSHEQFF	TGTGCCAGCAGCGTAGTATGGTCGCATGAGCAGTTCTTC
TRBJ2-3	TRBV7-6	.	.	CASSLGQGTDTQYF	TGTGCCAGCAGCTTGGGCCAAGGGACAGATACGCAGTATTTT
TRBJ1-6	TRBV30	.	TRBD1	CAWSVQGTGSSPLHF	TGTGCCTGGAGTGTACAGGGGACAGGAAGCTCACCCCTCCACTTT
TRBJ1-5	TRBV28	.	TRBD1	CASSWGQLNQPQHF	TGTGCCAGCAGTTGGGGACAGCTAAATCAGCCCCAGCATTTT
TRBJ1-1	TRBV7-9	.	.	CASSLSSGGLSTWF	TGTGCCAGCAGCTTATCGTCCGGGGGTTTGAGCACCTGGTTT
TRBJ2-2	TRBV27	.	.	CASSRWGTPNTGELFF	TGTGCCAGCAGCCGTTGGGGGACACCGAACACCGGGGAGCTGTTTTTT
TRBJ2-6	TRBV28	.	.	CASTVAHSNSGANVLTF	TGTGCCAGCACCGTGGCCCATTCGAACTCTGGGGCCAACGTCCTGACTTTC
TRBJ2-4	TRBV5-6	once	TRBD1	CASSLNRGASRWYIQYF	TGTGCCAGCAGCTTGAACAGGGGGGCGTCGAGGTGGTACATTCAGTACTTC
TRBJ1-5	TRBV7-9	once	.	CASSPPGLQSNQPQHF	TGTGCCAGCAGCCCCCCGGGCCTCCAGTCAAATCAGCCCCAGCATTTT
TRBJ2-1	TRBV5-4	.	.	CASSRNSGFRAYNEQFF	TGTGCCAGCAGCCGTAATAGCGGCTTTAGGGCTTACAATGAGCAGTTCTTC
TRBJ1-5	TRBV5-6	few	TRBD1	CASSLARQGFEPQHF	TGTGCCAGCAGCTTGGCCCGACAGGGGTTTGAGCCCCAGCATTTT
TRBJ2-7	TRBV18	.	.	CASSPTDRSYEQYF	TGTGCCAGCTCACCAACCGACCGCTCCTACGAGCAGTACTTC
TRBJ1-4	TRBV6-4	.	.	CASSDLRDPVFF	TGTGCCAGCAGTGACCTCCGGGATCCGGTGTTTTTT
TRBJ2-3	TRBV11-2	.	.	CASSAAPDTQYF	TGTGCCAGCAGCGCGGCGCCGGATACGCAGTATTTT
TRBJ2-1	TRBV5-1	.	.	CASTTPGILGNEQFF	TGCGCCAGCACCACCCCCGGGATCCTTGGCAATGAGCAGTTCTTC
TRBJ2-1	TRBV7-2	.	TRBD2	CASSLFPGGRAPYNEQFF	TGTGCCAGCAGCCTCTTCCCTGGCGGGAGGGCCCCCTACAATGAGCAGTTCTTC
TRBJ2-7	TRBV13	.	TRBD2	CASSLGLAGFYEQYF	TGTGCCAGCAGCTTGGGGCTAGCGGGGTTCTACGAGCAGTACTTC
TRBJ2-5	TRBV7-8	once	TRBD1	CASSLVPGTDGTQYF	TGTGCCAGCAGCTTAGTTCCCGGGACAGACGGGACCCAGTACTTC
TRBJ1-1	TRBV30	.	.	CAWRYPLQAFF	TGTGCCTGGAGATATCCTCTGCAAGCTTTCTTT
TRBJ1-2	TRBV9	.	.	CASSVGVGAGYGYTF	TGTGCCAGCAGCGTAGGGGTAGGGGCCGGGTATGGCTACACCTTC
TRBJ2-2	TRBV7-2	.	.	CASSLRAATGELFF	TGTGCCAGCAGCCTCCGGGCCGCCACCGGGGAGCTGTTTTTT
TRBJ1-2	TRBV6-2/TRBV6-3	.	.	CASSSGVWSPYFDGYTF	TGTGCCAGCAGTTCGGGGGTATGGTCGCCCTACTTTGATGGCTACACCTTC
TRBJ2-7	TRBV7-8	.	.	CASSPREGFPHEQYF	TGTGCCAGCAGCCCCCGAGAAGGCTTCCCCCACGAGCAGTACTTC
TRBJ1-1	TRBV6-2/TRBV6-3	.	TRBD1	CASSRTGGLRLTEAFF	TGTGCCAGCAGCCGAACAGGGGGCCTGCGACTCACTGAAGCTTTCTTT
TRBJ1-1	TRBV6-2/TRBV6-3	.	.	CASSYNTAWGAFF	TGTGCCAGCAGTTACAACACGGCCTGGGGAGCTTTCTTT
TRBJ1-5	TRBV27	.	TRBD1	CASSPPHRGGQPQHF	TGTGCCAGCAGTCCCCCTCACAGGGGCGGTCAGCCCCAGCATTTT
TRBJ1-5	TRBV5-1	.	.	CASSLDPYSNQPQHF	TGCGCCAGCAGCTTGGATCCGTATAGCAATCAGCCCCAGCATTTT
TRBJ1-3	TRBV28	.	.	CASSFGGGRDTIYF	TGTGCCAGCAGTTTCGGGGGAGGTCGAGACACCATATATTTT